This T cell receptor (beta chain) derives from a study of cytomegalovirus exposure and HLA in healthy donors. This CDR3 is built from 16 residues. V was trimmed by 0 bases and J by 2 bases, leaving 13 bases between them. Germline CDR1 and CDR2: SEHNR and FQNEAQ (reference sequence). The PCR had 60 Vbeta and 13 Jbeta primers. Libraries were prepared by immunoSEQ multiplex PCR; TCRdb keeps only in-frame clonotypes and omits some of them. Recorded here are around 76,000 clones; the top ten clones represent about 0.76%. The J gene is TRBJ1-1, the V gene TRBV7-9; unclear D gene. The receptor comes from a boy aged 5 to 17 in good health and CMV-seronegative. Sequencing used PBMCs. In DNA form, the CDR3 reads TGTGCCAGCAGCTTAGCCCTAATAAGCTTAAACACTGAAGCTTTCTTT. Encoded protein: CASSLALISLNTEAFF.